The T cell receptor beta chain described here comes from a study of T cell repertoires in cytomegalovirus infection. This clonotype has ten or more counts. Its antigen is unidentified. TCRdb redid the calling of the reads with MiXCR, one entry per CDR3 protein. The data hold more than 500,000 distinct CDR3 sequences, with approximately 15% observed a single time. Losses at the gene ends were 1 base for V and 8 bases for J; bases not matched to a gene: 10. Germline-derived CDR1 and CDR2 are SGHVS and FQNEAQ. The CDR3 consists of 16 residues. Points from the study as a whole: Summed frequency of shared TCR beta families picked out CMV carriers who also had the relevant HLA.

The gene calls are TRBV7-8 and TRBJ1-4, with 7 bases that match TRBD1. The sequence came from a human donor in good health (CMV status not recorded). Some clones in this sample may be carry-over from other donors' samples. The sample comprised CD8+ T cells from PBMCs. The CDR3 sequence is CASSLVSGQGEEKLFF. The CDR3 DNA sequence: TGTGCCAGCAGCTTAGTTTCTGGGCAGGGGGAGGAAAAACTGTTTTTT.